The clone carrying this T cell receptor beta chain was picked up a small number of times. From germline, CDR1 is SGHRS and CDR2 YFSETQ. This CDR3 has 14 residues. The V end was cut by 3 bases, the J end by 5 bases, with 14 bases between. The entry originates in a study of blood T cell repertoires in COVID-19. Background on the study: The study drew acute and convalescent COVID-19 samples from the United States, Italy and Spain.

Only in-frame clones appear in the TCRdb table, and some are missing; sequencing was by immunoSEQ multiplex PCR. The sample lists approximately 110,000 clones, approximately 78% occurring once. This chain uses TRBV5-1 with TRBJ1-1; D unclear. The material sequenced was peripheral blood. This TCR came from a man aged 65 to 85 with acute or convalescent COVID-19. This chain's CDR3 is CASSSSGMGTEAFF. DNA for the CDR3: TGCGCCAGCAGCTCCTCGGGGATGGGAACTGAAGCTTTCTTT.